The 30 T cell receptor beta chains given below trace back to one sample, sequenced in a study of blood T cell repertoires in COVID-19. Repertoires were generated with immunoSEQ multiplex PCR, while TCRdb's copy carries only in-frame clones and drops some. There are about 320,000 clones in the sample; less than 85% occur only once, and over 1.5% lies in the top ten. The material sequenced was PBMCs or T cells enriched from blood (not recorded which). These receptors originate from a woman between 25 and 40 years old who had been exposed to COVID-19.

The chain joins TRBV5-7 to TRBJ1-2, with D maybe TRBD1 (6 bases). TRBV5-7 is known as an ORF, though its function is uncertain. The CDR3 sequence is 15 residues long. V was cut by 5 bases and J by 4 bases, with 18 bases left in between. CDR3 nucleotides: TGTGCCAGCAGACCCCATTTGGACAGCGGCTATGGCTACACCTTC. Its protein is CASRPHLDSGYGYTF.

V and J are TRBV5-4 and TRBJ2-2; 9 bases line up with TRBD1. In germline, CDR1 is SGHNT, CDR2 YYREEE (reference sequence). Trimming took 0 bases from V and 6 from J; bases not matched to a gene: 3. The CDR3 is 15 amino acids. The CDR3 sequence: CASSLVGQGSGELFF. The CDR3 nucleotides read TGTGCCAGCAGCTTGGTGGGACAGGGATCCGGGGAGCTGTTTTTT.

This chain joins TRBV28 and TRBJ1-4; the match to TRBD1 covers 9 bases. Trimming at V came to 6 bases and at J to 8 bases, leaving 7 bases not matched to a gene. Germline CDR1 reads MDHEN; CDR2 reads SYDVKM. The CDR3 totals 14 residues. As DNA, the CDR3 is TGTGCCAGCAGCACAGGGGGCTTTGGAGAAAAACTGTTTTTT. Protein product: CASSTGGFGEKLFF.

The gene calls are TRBV5-1 and TRBJ2-7; D is possibly TRBD2 (5 bases). This CDR3 comprises 14 residues. CDR1 is SGHRS and CDR2 is YFSETQ in the germline V gene. Trimming took 5 bases from V and 1 from J, leaving 13 bases between them. CDR3: CASRSGGLSYEQYF. CDR3 in DNA: TGCGCCAGCAGGTCCGGAGGATTATCCTACGAGCAGTACTTC.

The rearrangement joins TRBV20-1 to TRBJ1-1; D might be TRBD1 (6 bases). Trimming cost V 3 bases and J 3 bases, with 11 bases left between them. The germline gives CDR1 DFQATT, CDR2 SNEGSKA (reference sequence). The CDR3 length is 13 residues. The CDR3 DNA sequence: TGCAGTGCTAGTGGGGGCGAGGACACTGAAGCTTTCTTT. Its protein is CSASGGEDTEAFF.

V usage is TRBV28 and J usage is TRBJ1-4, with D possibly being TRBD1 (6 bases). Per the germline V gene, CDR1 is MDHEN and CDR2 is SYDVKM. The V gene lost 7 bases and the J gene lost 7 bases, with 19 bases spanning the gap. The CDR3 has 15 residues. The CDR3 nucleotides read TGTGCCAGCACACGGCTCAGGGGTCAGGGTGAAAAACTGTTTTTT. It translates to CASTRLRGQGEKLFF.

The J gene is TRBJ2-3, the V gene TRBV7-3, with D perhaps TRBD2 (5 bases). The germline V gene encodes CDR1 SGHTA and CDR2 FQGTGA. The V and J ends lost 5 bases and 0 bases respectively, with 15 bases between them. The CDR3 loop spans 16 amino acids. CDR3 amino acids: CASSQTPGISTDTQYF. Here the CDR3 DNA reads TGTGCCAGCAGCCAGACCCCCGGGATAAGCACAGATACGCAGTATTTT.

The rearrangement links TRBV9 to TRBJ1-3, with D perhaps TRBD1 (5 bases). The CDR3 is 14 amino acids. CDR1 SGDLS and CDR2 YYNGEE come from the germline V gene. The V end was cut by 2 bases, the J end by 4 bases, with 10 bases between. In nucleotides, the CDR3 is TGTGCCAGCAGCGTTCAGGGTACGGGAAACACCATATATTTT. It encodes CASSVQGTGNTIYF. The entire variable domain, with the rest obtained from reference TRBV9 and TRBJ1-3, is as follows: DSGVTQTPKHLITATGQRVTLRCSPRSGDLSVYWYQQSLDQGLQFLIQYYNGEERAKGNILERFSAQQFPDLHSELNLSSLELGDSALYFCASSVQGTGNTIYFGEGSWLTVV.

The chain joins TRBV28 to TRBJ2-2; 10 positions match TRBD2. The V and J ends lost 1 base and 7 bases, in that order; junction bases with no gene match: 9. The CDR3 runs 17 residues. Per the germline V gene, CDR1 is MDHEN and CDR2 is SYDVKM. The CDR3: CASSLYQREGRDGELFF. DNA for the CDR3: TGTGCCAGCAGTTTATATCAGCGGGAGGGCCGGGACGGGGAGCTGTTTTTT.

This chain uses TRBV7-3 with TRBJ2-3; TRBD2 aligns across 8 bases. CDR3 length: 16 residues. Germline V lookup: CDR1 SGHTA, CDR2 FQGTGA. The trim removed 1 base at V and 3 bases at J, leaving 6 bases unmatched. The CDR3 protein is CASSLKVAGTTDTQYF. Here the CDR3 DNA reads TGTGCCAGCAGCTTAAAGGTAGCGGGGACTACAGATACGCAGTATTTT. Full variable domain (outside the CDR3, taken from reference TRBV7-3 and TRBJ2-3): GAGVSQTPSNKVTEKGKYVELRCDPISGHTALYWYRQSLGQGPEFLIYFQGTGAADDSGLPNDRFFAVRPEGSVSTLKIQRTERGDSAVYLCASSLKVAGTTDTQYFGPGTRLTVL.

For the CDR3, the DNA is TGTGCCAGCAGCCCCCGTACAGGGGTAAATGAGCAGTTCTTC. This encodes CASSPRTGVNEQFF. V gene TRBV9 combines with J gene TRBJ2-1, with 7 bases lining up with TRBD1. The CDR3 runs to 14 residues. The V and J ends lost 4 bases and 7 bases, in that order; junction bases with no gene match: 8. Germline loops: CDR1 SGDLS, CDR2 YYNGEE.

The rearrangement uses TRBV28 and TRBJ2-5, with TRBD2 identical over 12 bases. The V and J ends lost 6 bases and 5 bases, in that order; junction bases with no gene match: 13. This CDR3 comprises 17 residues. The germline CDR1 and CDR2 sequences are MDHEN and SYDVKM. The CDR3 protein is CASSLERSSGGAETQYF. The CDR3 DNA reads TGTGCCAGCAGCCTCGAAAGGTCTAGCGGGGGGGCGGAGACCCAGTACTTC.

The rearrangement links TRBV7-3 to TRBJ2-2, with a weak D call TRBD2 (5 bases). CDR1 is SGHTA and CDR2 is FQGTGA in the germline V gene. This CDR3 has 12 amino acids. Trimming shortened V by 8 bases and J by 7 bases, and 11 bases separated the two germline ends. CDR3 sequence reads: CASGESDGELFF. In DNA form, the CDR3 reads TGTGCCAGCGGGGAGTCAGACGGGGAGCTGTTTTTT.

The chain joins TRBV6-5 to TRBJ1-4; no clear D. Germline V gene data show CDR1 as MNHEY and CDR2 as SVGAGI. The V gene lost 0 bases and the J gene lost 2 bases, with 10 bases spanning the gap. The CDR3 sequence is 16 residues long. The CDR3 loop is CASSYSDPATNEKLFF. DNA for the CDR3: TGTGCCAGCAGTTACTCGGATCCAGCGACTAATGAAAAACTGTTTTTT.

This chain connects TRBV10-3 to TRBJ2-1; D gene unclear. The CDR3 contains 16 residues. Trimming removed 0 bases from V and 1 base from J, with 10 bases in between. Germline assignment: CDR1 ENHRY and CDR2 SYGVKD. The CDR3: CAISESEQPSYNEQFF. DNA of the CDR3: TGTGCCATCAGTGAGTCGGAACAGCCTTCCTACAATGAGCAGTTCTTC.

The rearrangement links TRBV5-4 to TRBJ1-2, with a weak D call TRBD1 (5 bases). V was shortened by 5 bases and J by 8 bases, with 19 bases between the two germline ends. Per germline, CDR1 SGHNT and CDR2 YYREEE (reference sequence). This CDR3 has 14 amino acids. The CDR3: CASSPDLDIRGYTF. The CDR3, as DNA: TGTGCCAGCAGTCCGGATCTGGACATCCGAGGCTACACCTTC.

The chain combines TRBV12-3 or TRBV12-4 with TRBJ2-2; possibly TRBD2 for D (5 bases). This CDR3 region has 13 residues. V was trimmed by 5 bases and J by 8 bases, leaving 12 bases between them. CDR3 coding DNA: TGTGCCAGCAGTCCATATGGCGGGGGGGAGCTGTTTTTT. It encodes CASSPYGGGELFF.

The V call is TRBV6-5, the J call TRBJ1-2; D ambiguous. The CDR3 length is 12 residues. V shed 5 bases and J shed 3 bases, with 7 bases lying between them. CDR1 MNHEY and CDR2 SVGAGI come from the germline V gene. CDR3 nucleotide sequence: TGTGCCAGCAGTCCGCGGGACTATGGCTACACCTTC. It yields the protein CASSPRDYGYTF.

The chain links TRBV6-5 to TRBJ2-2; D uncertain. From germline, CDR1 is MNHEY and CDR2 SVGAGI. V was cut by 2 bases and J by 7 bases, with 8 bases left in between. There are 13 residues in the CDR3. CDR3 coding DNA: TGTGCCAGCAGTTACGGGCAGCACGGGGAGCTGTTTTTT. This sequence encodes CASSYGQHGELFF.

The V call is TRBV5-1, the J call TRBJ2-7, with D possibly being TRBD1 (6 bases). V lost 7 bases and J 2 bases, leaving 16 bases between the germline ends. The CDR3 totals 14 residues. Per germline, CDR1 SGHRS and CDR2 YFSETQ. The CDR3 DNA reads as TGCGCCAGCGCGAGACCGGACAGTCCCTACGAGCAGTACTTC. Translation gives CASARPDSPYEQYF.

This chain joins TRBV4-1 and TRBJ1-2, with 7 nucleotides matching TRBD1. The CDR3 runs to 15 residues. Trimming removed 6 bases from V and 2 bases from J; junction bases left unmatched: 9. Germline CDR1 reads MGHRA; CDR2 reads YSYEKL. In DNA form, the CDR3 reads TGCGCCAGCAGGACCACGGGACAGCCCAACTATGGCTACACCTTC. Translated: CASRTTGQPNYGYTF.

This chain connects TRBV20-1 to TRBJ2-5; 8 bases agree with TRBD1. V trimming: 3 bases; J trimming: 1 base; junction bases outside the gene matches: 7. This CDR3 is 15 amino acids long. Germline V gene data show CDR1 as DFQATT and CDR2 as SNEGSKA (reference sequence). CDR3 sequence: CSASPSGTGQETQYF. The CDR3 bases are TGCAGTGCTAGTCCCTCCGGGACAGGCCAAGAGACCCAGTACTTC.

This chain uses TRBV5-1 with TRBJ1-6; D is uncertain. This CDR3 is 14 amino acids long. V was clipped by 1 base and J by 7 bases, with 9 bases between them. Germline CDR1 SGHRS, CDR2 YFSETQ. In DNA form, the CDR3 reads TGCGCCAGCAGCTTGTCTATGTCAAATTCACCCCTCCACTTT. This sequence encodes CASSLSMSNSPLHF.

The rearrangement uses TRBV10-3 and TRBJ1-1; TRBD1 is a possible D gene (6 bases). CDR1 is ENHRY, CDR2 SYGVKD, per germline. V was clipped by 3 bases and J by 9 bases, with 11 bases between them. The CDR3 is 12 residues long. The chain's CDR3 is CAISDGGGQAFF. CDR3 DNA sequence: TGTGCCATCAGTGATGGCGGGGGGCAAGCTTTCTTT.

The V call is TRBV4-1, the J call TRBJ1-4, with TRBD1 as a possible D gene (5 bases). CDR3 length: 17 amino acids. Trimming pared 3 bases from V and 4 bases from J, leaving 18 bases between. Germline assignment: CDR1 MGHRA and CDR2 YSYEKL. CDR3 nucleotides: TGCGCCAGCAGCCAGCAGGGCGCCCGAGCCTTTAATGAAAAACTGTTTTTT. This gives the protein CASSQQGARAFNEKLFF.

J is TRBJ2-5 and V is TRBV3-1 (or the pseudogene TRBV3-2), with 8 nucleotides matching TRBD1. This CDR3 comprises 17 residues. Germline trimming cut 4 bases from V and 4 bases from J; bases unmatched to any gene: 14. CDR1 and CDR2 from the germline V gene are LGHDT and YNNKEL (reference sequence). CDR3 DNA sequence: TGTGCCAGCAGCCCATCCCCCGGACAGGGATCGGGAGAGACCCAGTACTTC. As protein: CASSPSPGQGSGETQYF.

There are a few counts of this clone. Other DNA sequences in the same sample also yield this CDR3. The rearrangement links TRBV12-3 or TRBV12-4 to TRBJ2-3; D gene ambiguous. V was cut by 5 bases and J by 6 bases, with 6 bases left in between. This CDR3 has 11 amino acids. Written as DNA, the CDR3 is TGTGCCAGCAGTCGTAGCGATACGCAGTATTTT. Protein product: CASSRSDTQYF.

The chain uses TRBV4-3 and TRBJ2-7; TRBD2 agrees at 14 bases. The ends lost 3 bases at V and 3 bases at J; junction bases unmatched: 1. Germline V gene lookup returns CDR1 LGHNA and CDR2 YSLEER. The CDR3 covers 15 residues. CDR3 loop: CASSQTSGGGYEQYF. As DNA, the CDR3 is TGCGCCAGCAGCCAGACTAGCGGGGGGGGCTACGAGCAGTACTTC.

CDR3 loop: CASKRDRGRIDEQYF. DNA of the CDR3: TGTGCCAGCAAGAGGGACAGGGGAAGAATCGACGAGCAGTACTTC. The chain couples TRBV7-2 to TRBJ2-7; 10 nucleotides line up with TRBD1. The trim removed 7 bases at V and 5 bases at J, leaving 11 bases unmatched. Per the germline V gene, CDR1 is SGHTA and CDR2 is FQGNSA. CDR3 length equals 15 residues. Full variable domain (outside the CDR3, taken from reference TRBV7-2 and TRBJ2-7): GAGVSQSPSNKVTEKGKDVELRCDPISGHTALYWYRQSLGQGLEFLIYFQGNSAPDKSGLPSDRFSAERTGGSVSTLTIQRTQQEDSAVYLCASKRDRGRIDEQYFGPGTRLTVT.

The chain carries TRBV3-1 (or the pseudogene TRBV3-2) and TRBJ1-5, with 7 bases matching TRBD1. Germline CDR1 reads LGHDT; CDR2 reads YNNKEL (reference sequence). The V segment lost 1 base and the J segment 1 base; nucleotides outside the gene matches: 7. There are 17 residues in the CDR3. The CDR3 DNA reads TGTGCCAGCAGCCAAGGGTACAGGGGCACGAGCAATCAGCCCCAGCATTTT. This sequence encodes CASSQGYRGTSNQPQHF.